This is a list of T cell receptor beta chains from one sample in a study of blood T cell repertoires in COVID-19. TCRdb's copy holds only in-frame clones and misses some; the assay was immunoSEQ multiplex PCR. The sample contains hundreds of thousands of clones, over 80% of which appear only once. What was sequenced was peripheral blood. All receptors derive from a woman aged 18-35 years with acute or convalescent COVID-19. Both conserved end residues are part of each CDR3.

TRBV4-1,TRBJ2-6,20,CASSPPGTGGRKSGANVLTF
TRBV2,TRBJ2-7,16,CASSGGVGLASYEQYF
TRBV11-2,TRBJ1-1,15,CASSAHPRGQSEAFF
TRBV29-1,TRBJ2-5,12,CSVGDRVETQYF
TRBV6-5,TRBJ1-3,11,CAAEAGNTIYF
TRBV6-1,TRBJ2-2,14,CASSEVGGSGELFF
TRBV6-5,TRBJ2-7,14,CASSYYGGLYEQYF
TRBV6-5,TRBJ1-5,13,CASSSTGNQPQHF
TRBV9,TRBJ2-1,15,CASSPWTGAYNEQFF
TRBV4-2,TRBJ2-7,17,CASSQDWRVLSSYEQYF
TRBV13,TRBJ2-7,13,CASSFQGGYEQYF
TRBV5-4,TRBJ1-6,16,CASRRMGQGINSPLHF
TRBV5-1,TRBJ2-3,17,CASSLGGWGESTDTQYF
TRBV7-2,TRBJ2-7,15,CASSLTSGGPYEQYF
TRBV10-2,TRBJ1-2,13,CASSESSGVGYTF
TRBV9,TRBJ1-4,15,CASSVGPTTNEKLFF
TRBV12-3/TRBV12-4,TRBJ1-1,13,CASRNTENTEAFF
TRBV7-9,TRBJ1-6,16,CASSLAPGAGNSPLHF
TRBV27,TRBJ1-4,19,CASSLSRWRGGRDKEKLFF
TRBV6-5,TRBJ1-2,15,CASSSRRYGFDGYTF
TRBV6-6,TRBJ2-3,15,CASSPRDSSTDTQYF
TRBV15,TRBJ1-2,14,CATSRDRGRGGYTF
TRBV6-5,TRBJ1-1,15,CASSYPGTGDTEAFF
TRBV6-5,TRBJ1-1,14,CASRVQGALTEAFF